Presented here are 31 T cell receptor beta chains from one specimen sequenced in a study of blood T cell repertoires in COVID-19. Repertoires were generated with immunoSEQ multiplex PCR, while TCRdb's copy carries only in-frame clones and drops some. Seen here are 300,000 to 450,000 clones, roughly 90% observed once, and the top ten hold about 3%. The material sequenced was peripheral blood. Source of these receptors: a woman aged 25 to 39 with COVID-19, enrolled during active disease.

The chain carries TRBV5-4 and TRBJ2-2; 7 nucleotides align to TRBD2. V shed 0 bases, J shed 8 bases, and the junction held 13 bases outside the gene matches. The CDR3 runs 17 residues. The germline V gene encodes CDR1 SGHNT and CDR2 YYREEE (reference sequence). The CDR3, as DNA: TGTGCCAGCAGCTTGGGGGTTTCGGGCGGGAGATTGGGGGAGCTGTTTTTT. This sequence encodes CASSLGVSGGRLGELFF.

This chain uses TRBV2 with TRBJ2-1, with D tentatively TRBD2 (6 bases). The V end lost 1 base, the J end lost 0 bases, and 10 bases lay between the germline ends. CDR1 and CDR2 from the germline V gene are SNHLY and FYNNEI. This CDR3 is built from 16 residues. DNA of the CDR3: TGTGCCAGCAGTGAAGATGGGGGAGGCTCCTACAATGAGCAGTTCTTC. Translated, it gives CASSEDGGGSYNEQFF.

The chain combines TRBV2 with TRBJ2-6; no reliable D call. There are 15 residues in the CDR3. V dropped 4 bases and J dropped 4 bases, with 11 bases sitting between them. Germline V gene data show CDR1 as SNHLY and CDR2 as FYNNEI. This chain's CDR3 is CASSVLVPGANVLTF. Here the CDR3 DNA reads TGTGCCAGCAGTGTCCTAGTACCCGGGGCCAACGTCCTGACTTTC.

The rearrangement joins TRBV11-3 to TRBJ2-7; 12 bases match TRBD2. Germline-derived CDR1 and CDR2 are SGHNT and YENEEA. V shed 5 bases and J 7 bases; nucleotides not matched to a gene: 6. CDR3 length: 14 residues. CDR3 region: CASSPSSGRGEQYV. As DNA, the CDR3 is TGTGCCAGCAGCCCATCTAGCGGGAGGGGGGAGCAGTACGTC.

The chain couples TRBV4-3 to TRBJ2-1, with 12 bases matching TRBD2. The V and J ends lost 2 bases and 4 bases, in that order; junction bases with no gene match: 9. Per germline, CDR1 LGHNA and CDR2 YSLEER. The CDR3 spans 18 residues. CDR3 in amino acids: CASSQSPVTSGGYNEQFF. The CDR3 coding sequence is TGCGCCAGCAGCCAATCACCGGTGACTAGCGGGGGTTACAATGAGCAGTTCTTC.

V gene TRBV5-5 combines with J gene TRBJ1-3; D may be TRBD1 (5 bases). Germline loops: CDR1 SGHKS, CDR2 YYEKEE (reference sequence). This CDR3 is built from 15 residues. V shed 0 bases and J shed 2 bases, with 9 bases lying between them. The CDR3 loop is CASSLVQGAGNTIYF. CDR3 nucleotides: TGTGCCAGCAGCTTGGTGCAGGGTGCTGGAAACACCATATATTTT.

The chain combines TRBV9 with TRBJ1-1, with TRBD1 matching over 11 bases. V lost 0 bases, J lost 2 bases, and 3 bases stayed unmatched. CDR3 size: 16 residues. Germline lookup yields CDR1 SGDLS and CDR2 YYNGEE. CDR3 sequence reads: CASSVEGTGGNTEAFF. The CDR3 region has the DNA TGTGCCAGCAGCGTAGAAGGGACAGGGGGTAACACTGAAGCTTTCTTT. Based on the CDR3 plus reference TRBV9 and TRBJ1-1, the full variable domain is DSGVTQTPKHLITATGQRVTLRCSPRSGDLSVYWYQQSLDQGLQFLIQYYNGEERAKGNILERFSAQQFPDLHSELNLSSLELGDSALYFCASSVEGTGGNTEAFFGQGTRLTVV.

This clone has more than one count but fewer than ten. This chain joins TRBV11-2 and TRBJ2-6; D perhaps matches TRBD2 (5 bases). Germline CDR1 and CDR2: SGHAT and FQNNGV. V lost 3 bases and J 0 bases, leaving 15 bases between the germline ends. The CDR3 is made up of 18 amino acids. CDR3 nucleotide sequence: TGTGCCAGCAGCTTGGTGAGGGCGGGTACCTCTGGGGCCAACGTCCTGACTTTC. It specifies CASSLVRAGTSGANVLTF.

The chain joins TRBV7-8 to TRBJ2-7; TRBD1 aligns across 10 bases. Germline V lookup: CDR1 SGHVS, CDR2 FQNEAQ. There are 14 residues in the CDR3. J was trimmed by 2 bases and V by 5 bases; bases with no gene match: 3. DNA of the CDR3: TGTGCCAGCAGCGCGGGGACAGGGGCCTACGAGCAGTACGTC. Protein product: CASSAGTGAYEQYV.

This sequence joins TRBV2 and TRBJ1-5, with TRBD1 identical over 7 bases. Germline CDR1 SNHLY, CDR2 FYNNEI. Germline trimming cut 6 bases from V and 2 bases from J; bases unmatched to any gene: 1. This CDR3 region has 13 residues. This CDR3 reads CASRGTGNQPQHF. The CDR3 DNA reads as TGTGCCAGCAGGGGGACAGGCAATCAGCCCCAGCATTTT.

The chain has TRBV2 and TRBJ1-5; D is undetermined. Germline lookup yields CDR1 SNHLY and CDR2 FYNNEI. V was pared by 4 bases and J by 7 bases, with 11 bases between. This CDR3 comprises 13 residues. The CDR3 region has the DNA TGTGCCAGCAGTGCGGGGTTGGGCCAGCCCCAGCATTTT. This codes for CASSAGLGQPQHF.

The chain combines TRBV6-2 or TRBV6-3 with TRBJ2-3; 14 bases line up with TRBD2. Germline CDR1 is MNHEY and CDR2 is SVGEGT. CDR3 length: 19 residues. With 2 bases clipped from V and 2 bases from J, the junction kept 9 bases outside the gene matches. CDR3 in amino acids: CASSYPDGLAGGNTDTQYF. CDR3 coding DNA: TGTGCCAGCAGTTACCCGGATGGACTAGCGGGAGGTAACACAGATACGCAGTATTTT.

The V call is TRBV6-5, the J call TRBJ2-5, with 12 bases lining up with TRBD1. The CDR3 is made up of 15 amino acids. CDR1 is MNHEY, CDR2 SVGAGI, per germline. After removal of 7 bases from V and 4 bases from J, the junction contained 7 bases not matched to a gene. The CDR3: CASIRDRGLLETQYF. Written as DNA, the CDR3 is TGTGCCAGCATCCGGGACAGGGGGCTCTTAGAGACCCAGTACTTC.

The V and J genes are TRBV18 and TRBJ2-7; a possible D gene is TRBD1 (5 bases). The length of the CDR3 is 16 residues. With 3 bases removed from V and 0 bases from J, the gap between germline ends came to 15 bases. The germline V gene has CDR1 KGHSH and CDR2 LQKENI. DNA for the CDR3: TGTGCCAGCTCACCGACAGAGAGACCCAGCTCCTACGAGCAGTACTTC. Encoded protein: CASSPTERPSSYEQYF.

The chain is built from TRBV5-8 and TRBJ1-1; the match to TRBD1 covers 8 bases. CDR1 is SGHTS and CDR2 is YDEGEE in the germline V gene. With V trimmed by 0 bases and J by 6 bases, 10 bases remained unmatched. The CDR3 is 16 amino acids. CDR3 nucleotides: TGTGCCAGCAGCTTGGGCCAGGGGGCACTTACCGCTGAAGCTTTCTTT. Protein: CASSLGQGALTAEAFF.

The CDR3 DNA is TGTGCCAGCAGCCAAGGTACGGGGTACGAGCAGTACTTC. Translation: CASSQGTGYEQYF. The chain uses TRBV4-2 and TRBJ2-7; tentatively, D is TRBD2 (5 bases). With 1 base removed from V and 4 bases from J, the gap between germline ends came to 8 bases. The germline CDR1 and CDR2 sequences are LGHNA and YNFKEQ. The CDR3 loop spans 13 amino acids.

The chain's CDR3 is CAWSEIRAGPYNEQFF. The CDR3 DNA follows: TGTGCCTGGAGTGAAATTCGGGCGGGACCATACAATGAGCAGTTCTTC. The chain has TRBV30 and TRBJ2-1; D might be TRBD2 (6 bases). The CDR3 spans 16 residues. Per the germline V gene, CDR1 is GTSNPN and CDR2 is SVGIG (reference sequence). V was cut by 1 base and J by 4 bases, with 17 bases left in between.

The V gene is TRBV27, the J gene TRBJ2-7; 8 nucleotides align to TRBD2. The CDR3 spans 13 residues. The germline V gene encodes CDR1 MNHEY and CDR2 SMNVEV (reference sequence). The V gene end was trimmed by 7 bases and the J gene end by 7 bases; junction bases not matched to a gene: 9. This CDR3 reads CASTGLATGEQYV. The CDR3 DNA is TGTGCCAGCACAGGACTAGCTACGGGTGAGCAGTACGTC.

In this sample, this clone turned up a few times. The J gene is TRBJ1-4, the V gene TRBV5-5; maybe TRBD1 (6 bases). The germline gives CDR1 SGHKS, CDR2 YYEKEE (reference sequence). This CDR3 region has 14 residues. V was pared by 4 bases and J by 7 bases, with 14 bases between. Here the CDR3 DNA reads TGTGCCAGCAGCGACGGTAGAGGGGGTGAAAAACTGTTTTTT. As protein: CASSDGRGGEKLFF.

The chain combines TRBV6-2 or TRBV6-3 with TRBJ2-3; a weak D match, TRBD2 (6 bases). In germline, CDR1 is MNHEY, CDR2 SVGEGT. Trimming removed 2 bases at V and 2 bases at J, with 20 bases between. The CDR3 covers 18 residues. This chain's CDR3 is CASSYPPWLGGATDTQYF. The CDR3 nucleotides are TGTGCCAGCAGTTACCCGCCATGGCTGGGCGGGGCCACAGATACGCAGTATTTT.

This sequence joins TRBV6-2 or TRBV6-3 and TRBJ1-1, with D uncertain. CDR3 length: 14 amino acids. CDR1 and CDR2 (germline): MNHEY, SVGEGT. Trimming removed 0 bases from V and 7 bases from J, with 12 bases in between. The CDR3 nucleotides are TGTGCCAGCAGTTACTCGATCTCCAGTCTTGAAGCTTTCTTT. Amino acid sequence: CASSYSISSLEAFF.

V gene TRBV4-1 combines with J gene TRBJ2-3; D is perhaps TRBD2 (6 bases). This CDR3 contains 14 residues. Trimming pared 4 bases from V and 6 bases from J, leaving 14 bases between. Looked up from germline, CDR1 is MGHRA and CDR2 is YSYEKL. The CDR3 DNA follows: TGCGCCAGCAGCCCGTCGCTAGCGTCGGATACGCAGTATTTT. Residues: CASSPSLASDTQYF.

V usage is TRBV13 and J usage is TRBJ2-7, with D possibly being TRBD2 (5 bases). The CDR3 extends over 14 amino acids. From germline, CDR1 is PRHDT and CDR2 FYEKMQ (reference sequence). V gave up 4 bases and J gave up 5 bases, with 15 bases separating them. The CDR3 DNA reads as TGTGCCAGCAGCTCACGGAAGCCCGGGGACGAGCAGTACGTC. It yields the protein CASSSRKPGDEQYV.

J is TRBJ2-7 and V is TRBV11-3, with no clear D. Germline V gives CDR1 SGHNT, CDR2 YENEEA. The CDR3 extends over 12 amino acids. V was pared by 3 bases and J by 6 bases, with 9 bases between. Here the CDR3 reads CASSFRSFEQYV. The CDR3 nucleotides are TGTGCCAGCAGCTTTCGGTCTTTCGAGCAGTACGTC.

The rearrangement uses TRBV6-5 and TRBJ1-1; a possible D gene is TRBD1 (5 bases). V was trimmed by 0 bases and J by 5 bases, leaving 10 bases between them. Germline V gene lookup returns CDR1 MNHEY and CDR2 SVGAGI. The length of the CDR3 is 14 residues. The CDR3 nucleotides read TGTGCCAGCAGTTACTCCAGGACACGGACTGAAGCTTTCTTT. Residues: CASSYSRTRTEAFF.

V usage is TRBV6-2 or TRBV6-3 and J usage is TRBJ1-2; D uncertain. The CDR3 contains 14 residues. V shed 5 bases and J shed 2 bases, with 12 bases lying between them. Germline assignment: CDR1 MNHEY and CDR2 SVGEGT. CDR3 amino acids: CASSLPQQNYGYTF. In DNA form, the CDR3 reads TGTGCCAGCAGTCTACCACAGCAGAACTATGGCTACACCTTC.

The rearrangement uses TRBV11-2 and TRBJ1-2; D perhaps matches TRBD1 (5 bases). This CDR3 has 13 residues. The germline V gene has CDR1 SGHAT and CDR2 FQNNGV. V dropped 3 bases and J dropped 5 bases, with 10 bases sitting between them. CDR3 coding DNA: TGTGCCAGCAGCTTGCGGGACGAATATGGCTACACCTTC. Its protein product is CASSLRDEYGYTF.

A single count supports this clone. V and J are TRBV7-2 and TRBJ2-1; TRBD2 might be the D (5 bases). Germline V gene lookup returns CDR1 SGHTA and CDR2 FQGNSA. The V gene lost 4 bases and the J gene lost 0 bases, with 10 bases spanning the gap. The CDR3 sequence is 15 residues long. This chain's CDR3 is CASSWNEGSYNEQFF. The CDR3 DNA is TGTGCCAGCAGCTGGAATGAGGGCTCCTACAATGAGCAGTTCTTC.

V usage is TRBV7-9 and J usage is TRBJ2-2; 13 bases agree with TRBD2. Germline CDR1 and CDR2: SEHNR and FQNEAQ (reference sequence). The CDR3 is 19 amino acids. Losses at the gene ends were 4 bases for V and 4 bases for J; bases not matched to a gene: 12. As DNA, the CDR3 is TGTGCCAGCAGCTCCCGACCAGGACTAGCGGGGGAACTCACCGGGGAGCTGTTTTTT. The encoded protein is CASSSRPGLAGELTGELFF. Based on the CDR3 plus reference TRBV7-9 and TRBJ2-2, the full variable domain is DTGVSQNPRHKITKRGQNVTFRCDPISEHNRLYWYRQTLGQGPEFLTYFQNEAQLEKSRLLSDRFSAERPKGSFSTLEIQRTEQGDSAMYLCASSSRPGLAGELTGELFFGEGSRLTVL.

V gene TRBV5-1 combines with J gene TRBJ1-3; D might be TRBD1 (5 bases). The CDR3 sequence is 13 residues long. Germline-derived CDR1 and CDR2 are SGHRS and YFSETQ. Trimming stripped 5 bases from V and 4 bases from J, with 10 bases between. CDR3 sequence: CASRAGPGNTIYF. The CDR3 nucleotides read TGCGCCAGCAGAGCGGGACCAGGAAACACCATATATTTT.

The chain is built from TRBV4-2 and TRBJ2-7, with D possibly TRBD1 on 6 matching bases. The CDR3 loop spans 15 amino acids. Trimming cost V 4 bases and J 0 bases, with 13 bases left between them. Germline CDR1 reads LGHNA; CDR2 reads YNFKEQ. The CDR3 sequence: CASSRGSRGSYEQYF. CDR3 DNA sequence: TGTGCCAGCAGCCGAGGCAGCAGGGGCTCCTACGAGCAGTACTTC.